The 23 T cell receptor beta chains presented below share a single source sample, sequenced in a study of shared clonotypes between healthy human individuals. Generated by immunoSEQ multiplex PCR, the TCRdb table keeps only in-frame clones and is missing some. The data hold a few hundred thousand clones, with 87% observed a single time. Material for sequencing was memory CD8+ T cells sorted from blood. Documented subset: CD45RO+ cells pooled with CCR7-negative TemRA cells. These receptor sequences come from a man between 18 and 29 years old in good health.

This clone was recorded many times. V gene TRBV28 combines with J gene TRBJ1-6; D gene ambiguous. Germline CDR1 is MDHEN and CDR2 is SYDVKM. The V end was cut by 2 bases, the J end by 8 bases, with 7 bases between. The CDR3 has 13 residues. The CDR3 sequence: CASSLEDDSPLHF. The CDR3 DNA is TGTGCCAGCAGTTTAGAGGATGATTCACCCCTCCACTTT.

In its sample, this clone was seen once. A much larger clone differs by one base, so this may be a read error. The gene calls are TRBV11-2 and TRBJ2-1; D is uncertain. Germline CDR1 reads SGHAT; CDR2 reads FQNNGV. V was pared by 3 bases and J by 4 bases, with 1 base between. This CDR3 is built from 11 residues. Here the CDR3 DNA reads TGTGCCAGCAGCTTTTACAATGAGCAGTTCTTC. Translation gives CASSFYNEQFF.

The J gene is TRBJ1-2, the V gene TRBV7-2; no reliable D call. Germline V gives CDR1 SGHTA, CDR2 FQGNSA. The CDR3 is made up of 9 amino acids. The V end was cut by 8 bases, the J end by 8 bases, with 6 bases between. CDR3 loop: CASGWGYTF. The CDR3 DNA reads TGTGCCAGCGGGTGGGGCTACACCTTC.

The J gene is TRBJ2-4, the V gene TRBV4-3; D may be TRBD1 (5 bases). This CDR3 is 15 amino acids long. Germline CDR1 LGHNA, CDR2 YSLEER. V gave up 0 bases and J gave up 8 bases, with 14 bases separating them. The CDR3 region is CASSQEAQGRDIQYF. The CDR3 DNA is TGCGCCAGCAGCCAAGAGGCGCAGGGAAGGGACATTCAGTACTTC.

The chain combines TRBV6-1 with TRBJ2-7; 7 bases fit TRBD2. V lost 2 bases and J lost 1; bases outside the gene matches: 5. The CDR3 is 15 residues long. CDR1 is MNHNS, CDR2 SASEGT, per germline. CDR3 sequence (DNA): TGTGCCAGCAGTGAATTGACTAGCCCTTCCTACGAGCAGTACTTC. Translation gives CASSELTSPSYEQYF.

The chain links TRBV7-9 to TRBJ1-2, with TRBD1 matching 9 bases. Germline trimming cut 3 bases from V and 2 bases from J; bases unmatched to any gene: 4. Germline CDR1 and CDR2: SEHNR and FQNEAQ (reference sequence). The CDR3 consists of 15 residues. The CDR3 DNA sequence: TGTGCCAGCAGCTTTTCGGACAGGGGAAACTATGGCTACACCTTC. Translated: CASSFSDRGNYGYTF.

The chain uses TRBV6-5 and TRBJ2-1; 10 bases align to TRBD1. Germline assignment: CDR1 MNHEY and CDR2 SVGAGI. The CDR3 loop spans 15 amino acids. Unmatched junction bases numbered 4, after V lost 0 bases and J lost 8 bases. The CDR3 DNA reads TGTGCCAGCAGTTACTCGACAGGGGGCCGCGATGAGCAGTTCTTC. Translation gives CASSYSTGGRDEQFF.

The V call is TRBV10-3, the J call TRBJ1-5, with D unclear. CDR1 is ENHRY, CDR2 SYGVKD, per germline. The CDR3 has 14 amino acids. Deletions cut 3 bases from V and 8 bases from J, with 14 bases between. The CDR3 protein is CAISDSGVPKPQHF. The CDR3 region has the DNA TGTGCCATCAGTGATTCCGGGGTCCCCAAGCCCCAGCATTTT.

Turning to this clone: A much larger clone is a single base away; this may be a read error. This chain connects TRBV6-6 to TRBJ2-2; D unresolved. CDR1 is MNHNY and CDR2 is SVGAGI in the germline V gene (reference sequence). V was clipped by 6 bases and J by 2 bases, with 1 base between them. CDR3 length: 11 residues. CDR3 sequence (DNA): TGTGCCAGCAGCAACACCGGGGAGCTGTTTTTT. This gives the protein CASSNTGELFF.

The V and J genes are TRBV7-8 and TRBJ2-4; possibly TRBD1 for D (6 bases). Deletions cut 1 base from V and 0 bases from J, with 13 bases between. This CDR3 has 17 residues. Germline CDR1 reads SGHVS; CDR2 reads FQNEAQ. This chain's CDR3 is CASSLGAGTLAKNIQYF. CDR3 bases: TGTGCCAGCAGCTTAGGGGCAGGGACACTAGCCAAAAACATTCAGTACTTC.

The chain has TRBV6-4 and TRBJ2-1; 9 bases map to TRBD2. Unmatched junction bases numbered 11, after V lost 6 bases and J lost 5 bases. This CDR3 has 16 amino acids. Germline V gives CDR1 MRHNA, CDR2 SNTAGT. CDR3 region: CASSHGIAGVHNEQFF. Written as DNA, the CDR3 is TGTGCCAGCAGCCACGGTATAGCGGGAGTCCACAATGAGCAGTTCTTC.

In DNA form, the CDR3 reads TGTGCCAGTAGTATTCAGAAGAACACTGAAGCTTTCTTT. Its protein is CASSIQKNTEAFF. The gene calls are TRBV19 and TRBJ1-1, with D uncertain. The V end lost 3 bases, the J end lost 1 base, and 6 bases lay between the germline ends. Looked up from germline, CDR1 is LNHDA and CDR2 is SQIVND (reference sequence). This CDR3 has 13 amino acids.

The chain carries TRBV30 and TRBJ1-4; D is uncertain. The CDR3 extends over 12 amino acids. Germline-derived CDR1 and CDR2 are GTSNPN and SVGIG (reference sequence). V was shortened by 0 bases and J by 4 bases, with 3 bases between the two germline ends. The CDR3 region has the DNA TGTGCCTGGAGTGTCCTTAATGAAAAACTGTTTTTT. This encodes CAWSVLNEKLFF.

This clone has only one observation. The same CDR3 also results from other DNA sequences found in this sample. The chain carries TRBV2 and TRBJ1-1; D possibly corresponds to TRBD1 (5 bases). This CDR3 spans 13 amino acids. Looked up from germline, CDR1 is SNHLY and CDR2 is FYNNEI. V lost 4 bases, J lost 10 bases, and 16 bases lay in between. The CDR3 sequence is CASSGQGTRGAFF. The CDR3, as DNA: TGTGCCAGCAGTGGGCAGGGAACCCGGGGAGCTTTCTTT.

The chain uses TRBV25-1 and TRBJ1-4; TRBD1 might be the D (6 bases). CDR1 MGHDK and CDR2 SYGVNS come from the germline V gene. Trimming left V 5 bases short and J 11 bases short, with 9 bases between. The CDR3 covers 11 residues. In nucleotides, the CDR3 is TGTGCCAGCAGTACCCAGGGGAAACTGTTTTTT. Translated: CASSTQGKLFF. The full variable domain, rest sourced from reference TRBV25-1 and TRBJ1-4, is EADIYQTPRYLVIGTGKKITLECSQTMGHDKMYWYQQDPGMELHLIHYSYGVNSTEKGDLSSESTVSRIRTEHFPLTLESARPSHTSQYLCASSTQGKLFFGSGTQLSVL.

The genes are TRBV4-1 and TRBJ2-7; no firm D call. The germline gives CDR1 MGHRA, CDR2 YSYEKL. There are 12 residues in the CDR3. With 0 bases removed from V and 5 bases from J, the gap between germline ends came to 5 bases. This CDR3 is CASSQDYNEQYF. CDR3 in DNA: TGCGCCAGCAGCCAAGATTACAACGAGCAGTACTTC.

The chain employs TRBV6-5 and TRBJ1-2; TRBD1 agrees at 8 bases. The V gene end was trimmed by 4 bases and the J gene end by 6 bases; junction bases not matched to a gene: 10. The CDR3 is made up of 15 amino acids. CDR1 MNHEY and CDR2 SVGAGI come from the germline V gene. This CDR3 is CASSSRQGAMDGYTF. The CDR3 DNA sequence: TGTGCCAGCAGTTCCCGGCAGGGGGCTATGGATGGCTACACCTTC.

This clone was detected once. This sequence joins TRBV9 and TRBJ2-7; 10 bases are shared with TRBD2. The CDR3 has 16 residues. Germline V gene lookup returns CDR1 SGDLS and CDR2 YYNGEE. Trimming removed 0 bases from V and 1 base from J; junction bases left unmatched: 4. The chain's CDR3 is CASSVGPAGGSYEQYF. DNA for the CDR3: TGTGCCAGCAGCGTAGGCCCAGCGGGAGGGTCCTACGAGCAGTACTTC.

The CDR3 reads CASSYSSGSTYGYTF. The CDR3 nucleotides are TGTGCCAGCAGTTACTCCTCGGGCTCGACTTATGGCTACACCTTC. The chain couples TRBV6-5 to TRBJ1-2; D ambiguous. The ends were cut back, 0 bases at V and 5 bases at J, with 13 bases in the middle. Per germline, CDR1 MNHEY and CDR2 SVGAGI. This CDR3 has 15 residues.

The J gene is TRBJ1-1, the V gene TRBV18; 9 bases are shared with TRBD1. Germline V gene data show CDR1 as KGHSH and CDR2 as LQKENI. After removal of 3 bases from V and 2 bases from J, the junction contained 4 bases not matched to a gene. This CDR3 is 15 amino acids long. CDR3: CASSPWDRDNTEAFF. DNA of the CDR3: TGTGCCAGCTCACCGTGGGACAGGGACAACACTGAAGCTTTCTTT.

The J gene is TRBJ1-2, the V gene TRBV9, with a possible D match to TRBD1 (5 bases). The CDR3 runs 16 residues. Germline V gene data show CDR1 as SGDLS and CDR2 as YYNGEE. The ends were cut back, 2 bases at V and 4 bases at J, with 18 bases in the middle. DNA for the CDR3: TGTGCCAGCAGCGTCAACAGCCCGGCGGGGGGCTATGGCTACACCTTC. This codes for CASSVNSPAGGYGYTF.

V usage is TRBV7-2 and J usage is TRBJ2-2; no clear D. This CDR3 region has 14 residues. With 5 bases removed from V and 3 bases from J, the gap between germline ends came to 10 bases. Germline V gives CDR1 SGHTA, CDR2 FQGNSA. The CDR3 is CASSLPEDTGELFF. The CDR3, as DNA: TGTGCCAGCAGCCTACCCGAGGACACCGGGGAGCTGTTTTTT.

The rearrangement uses TRBV11-2 and TRBJ1-1; D is unclear. V was shortened by 5 bases and J by 6 bases, with 13 bases between the two germline ends. Germline V gene sequence: CDR1 SGHAT, CDR2 FQNNGV. This CDR3 spans 13 amino acids. The CDR3 region is CASSGVRKAEAFF. As DNA, the CDR3 is TGTGCCAGCAGCGGGGTGAGGAAGGCTGAAGCTTTCTTT.